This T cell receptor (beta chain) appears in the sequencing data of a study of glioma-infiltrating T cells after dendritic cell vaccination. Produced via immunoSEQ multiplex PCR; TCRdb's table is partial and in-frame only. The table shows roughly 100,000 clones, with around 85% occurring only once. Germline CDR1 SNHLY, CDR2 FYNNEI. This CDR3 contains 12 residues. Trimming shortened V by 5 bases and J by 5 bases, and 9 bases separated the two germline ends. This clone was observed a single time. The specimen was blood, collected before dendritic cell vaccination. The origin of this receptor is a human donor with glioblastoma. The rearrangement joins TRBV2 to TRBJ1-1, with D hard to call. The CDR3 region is CASSSLGTEAFF. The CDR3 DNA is TGTGCCAGCAGTTCTCTCGGGACTGAAGCTTTCTTT.